The rows below give T cell receptor beta chains drawn from one sample of a study of T cell changes during pregnancy in multiple sclerosis. Sequencing used immunoSEQ multiplex PCR; TCRdb keeps in-frame clones, though not all of them. The sample has about 67,000 clones; more than 90% are singletons. The sample here was peripheral blood, taken in the first trimester of pregnancy. The receptors shown here come from a female donor with multiple sclerosis, enrolled in a pregnancy study. The CDR3 runs from the conserved cysteine through the conserved F or W.

CSVDRSSGRGNTQYF | TRBV29-1
CLRTSEHLEGHEQFF | TRBV7-2
CASSLGTSGRKPFF | TRBV27
CASSLGQGRTEAFF | TRBV5-4
CASSQGNRVRVTEAFF | TRBV4-2
CAITTAYGYTF | TRBV10-3
CASSKLPVSGNTIYF | TRBV28
CASTPYLGTGVHSDYGYTF | TRBV7-9
CASSVFRDRGGYTF | TRBV9
CASSQNDRGLLNTEAFF | TRBV4-2
CASSPGQGLGYTF | TRBV5-1
CASSLGTGSYGYTF | TRBV13
CASSLAGGGTDTQYF | TRBV28
CASSWDSTGELFF | TRBV5-6
CASSIRTGTGTDTQYF | TRBV19
CASSSREDSPLHF | TRBV6-1
CASSPPRGSGHYNEQFF | TRBV19
CASSTQQGRAGNTIYF | TRBV5-4